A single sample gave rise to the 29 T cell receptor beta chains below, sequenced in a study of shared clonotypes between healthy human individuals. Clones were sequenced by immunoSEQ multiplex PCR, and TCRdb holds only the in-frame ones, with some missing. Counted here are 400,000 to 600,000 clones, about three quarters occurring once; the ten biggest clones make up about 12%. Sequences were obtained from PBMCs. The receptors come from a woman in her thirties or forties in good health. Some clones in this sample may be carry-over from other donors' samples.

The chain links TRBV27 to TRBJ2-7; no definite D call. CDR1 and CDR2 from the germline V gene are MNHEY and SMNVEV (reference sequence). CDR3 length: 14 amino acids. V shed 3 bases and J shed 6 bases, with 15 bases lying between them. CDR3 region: CASSLAGASIEQYF. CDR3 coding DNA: TGTGCCAGCAGTTTGGCCGGAGCGTCGATCGAGCAGTACTTC.

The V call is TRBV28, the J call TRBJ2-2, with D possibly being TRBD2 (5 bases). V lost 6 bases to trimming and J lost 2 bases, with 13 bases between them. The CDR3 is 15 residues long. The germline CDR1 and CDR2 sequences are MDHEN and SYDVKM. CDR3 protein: CASSRPPGNTGELFF. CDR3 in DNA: TGTGCCAGCAGCAGGCCCCCGGGAAACACCGGGGAGCTGTTTTTT.

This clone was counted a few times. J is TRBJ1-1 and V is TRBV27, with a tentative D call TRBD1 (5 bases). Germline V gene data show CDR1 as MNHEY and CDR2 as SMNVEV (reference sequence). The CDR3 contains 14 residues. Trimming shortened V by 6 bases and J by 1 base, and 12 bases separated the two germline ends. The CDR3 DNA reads TGTGCCAGCAGCCGTGGGACGCAGAACACTGAAGCTTTCTTT. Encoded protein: CASSRGTQNTEAFF.

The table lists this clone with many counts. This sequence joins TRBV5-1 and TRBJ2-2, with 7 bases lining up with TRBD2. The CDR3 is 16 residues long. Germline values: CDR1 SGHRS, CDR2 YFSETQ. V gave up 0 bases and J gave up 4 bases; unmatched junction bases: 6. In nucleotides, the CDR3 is TGCGCCAGCAGCTTGGTCTTAGGCGGGGGCACCGGGGAGCTGTTTTTT. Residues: CASSLVLGGGTGELFF.

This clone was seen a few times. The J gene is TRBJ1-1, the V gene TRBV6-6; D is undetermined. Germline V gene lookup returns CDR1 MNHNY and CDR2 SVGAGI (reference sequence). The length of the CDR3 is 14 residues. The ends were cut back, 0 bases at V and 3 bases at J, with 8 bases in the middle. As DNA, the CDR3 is TGTGCCAGCAGTTACTCGATCTCATACACTGAAGCTTTCTTT. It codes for CASSYSISYTEAFF.

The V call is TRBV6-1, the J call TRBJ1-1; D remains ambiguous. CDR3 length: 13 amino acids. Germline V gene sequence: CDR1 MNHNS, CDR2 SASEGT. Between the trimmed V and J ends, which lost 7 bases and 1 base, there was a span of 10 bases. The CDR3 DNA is TGTGCCAGCAATATCAGAGGGAACACTGAAGCTTTCTTT. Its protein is CASNIRGNTEAFF.

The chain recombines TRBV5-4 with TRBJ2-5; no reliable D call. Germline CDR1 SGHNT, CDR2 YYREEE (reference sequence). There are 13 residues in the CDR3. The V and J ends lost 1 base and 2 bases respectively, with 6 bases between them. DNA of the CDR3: TGTGCCAGCAGCTTGAGCCAGCAAGAGACCCAGTACTTC. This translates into CASSLSQQETQYF.

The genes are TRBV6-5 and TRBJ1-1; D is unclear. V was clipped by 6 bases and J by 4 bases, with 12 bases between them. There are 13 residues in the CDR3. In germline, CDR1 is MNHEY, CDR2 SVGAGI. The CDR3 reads CASSPGRFTEAFF. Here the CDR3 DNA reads TGTGCCAGCAGCCCCGGTCGGTTCACTGAAGCTTTCTTT.

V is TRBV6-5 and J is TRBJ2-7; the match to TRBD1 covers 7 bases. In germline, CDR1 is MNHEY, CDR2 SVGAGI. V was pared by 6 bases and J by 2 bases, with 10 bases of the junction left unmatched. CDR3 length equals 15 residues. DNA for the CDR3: TGTGCCAGCAGCTCTCCTCACAGGGGTACCTACGAGCAGTACTTC. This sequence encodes CASSSPHRGTYEQYF.

The CDR3 DNA follows: TGTGCCAGTAGTATATCGCTTCAGAATAATGAAAAACTGTTTTTT. It translates to CASSISLQNNEKLFF. V and J are TRBV19 and TRBJ1-4; the D is unclear. V was trimmed by 2 bases and J by 4 bases, leaving 11 bases between them. This CDR3 is built from 15 residues. From germline, CDR1 is LNHDA and CDR2 SQIVND (reference sequence).

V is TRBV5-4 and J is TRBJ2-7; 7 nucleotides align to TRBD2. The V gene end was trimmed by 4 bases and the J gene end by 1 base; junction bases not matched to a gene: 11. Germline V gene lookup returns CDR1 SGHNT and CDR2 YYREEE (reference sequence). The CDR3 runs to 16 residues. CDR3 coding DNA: TGTGCCAGCAGCCCCACGACTAGCTCCGAATCCTACGAGCAGTACTTC. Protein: CASSPTTSSESYEQYF.

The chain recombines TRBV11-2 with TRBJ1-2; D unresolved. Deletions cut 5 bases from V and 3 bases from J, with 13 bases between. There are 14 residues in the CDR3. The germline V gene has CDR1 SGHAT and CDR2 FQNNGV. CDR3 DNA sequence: TGTGCCAGCAGCCCGTTGGGCGCGGACTATGGCTACACCTTC. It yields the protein CASSPLGADYGYTF.

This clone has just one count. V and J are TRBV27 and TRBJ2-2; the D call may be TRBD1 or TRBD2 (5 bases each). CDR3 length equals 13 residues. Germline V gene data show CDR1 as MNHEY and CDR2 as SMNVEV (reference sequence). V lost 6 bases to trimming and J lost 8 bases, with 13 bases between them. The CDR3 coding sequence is TGTGCCAGCAGGGGGACCTGGAGTGGGGAGCTGTTTTTT. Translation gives CASRGTWSGELFF.

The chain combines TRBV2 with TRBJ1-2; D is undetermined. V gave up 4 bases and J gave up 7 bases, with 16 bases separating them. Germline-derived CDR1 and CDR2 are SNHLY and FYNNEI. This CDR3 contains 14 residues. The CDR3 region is CASSVLVGLSGYTF. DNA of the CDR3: TGTGCCAGCAGTGTTTTAGTGGGTTTGTCTGGCTACACCTTC.

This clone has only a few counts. CDR3 region: CASTSQGLYGYTF. In DNA, the CDR3 is TGCGCCAGCACCTCACAGGGCCTCTATGGCTACACCTTC. The chain uses TRBV5-1 and TRBJ1-2; TRBD1 might be the D (6 bases). This CDR3 is 13 amino acids long. The V and J ends lost 6 bases and 4 bases respectively, with 13 bases between them. The germline CDR1 and CDR2 sequences are SGHRS and YFSETQ.

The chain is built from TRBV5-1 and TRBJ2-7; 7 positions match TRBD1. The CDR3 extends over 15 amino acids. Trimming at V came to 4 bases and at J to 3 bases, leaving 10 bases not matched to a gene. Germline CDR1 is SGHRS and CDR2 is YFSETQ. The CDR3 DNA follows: TGCGCCAGCAGCCCGAGACAGGGTCCCTACTACGAGCAGTACTTC. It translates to CASSPRQGPYYEQYF.

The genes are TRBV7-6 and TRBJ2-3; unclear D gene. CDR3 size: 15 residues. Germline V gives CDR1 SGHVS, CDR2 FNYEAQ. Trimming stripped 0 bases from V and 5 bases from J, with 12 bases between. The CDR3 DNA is TGTGCCAGCAGCTTAGCTGGCCGTCAAATAGATACGCAGTATTTT. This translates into CASSLAGRQIDTQYF.

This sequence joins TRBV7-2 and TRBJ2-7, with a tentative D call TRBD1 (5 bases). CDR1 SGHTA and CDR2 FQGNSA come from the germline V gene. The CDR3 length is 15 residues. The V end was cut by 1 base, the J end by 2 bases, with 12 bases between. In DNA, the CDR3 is TGTGCCAGCAGCTTAGTAGGGGCACCTACCTACGAGCAGTACTTC. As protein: CASSLVGAPTYEQYF.

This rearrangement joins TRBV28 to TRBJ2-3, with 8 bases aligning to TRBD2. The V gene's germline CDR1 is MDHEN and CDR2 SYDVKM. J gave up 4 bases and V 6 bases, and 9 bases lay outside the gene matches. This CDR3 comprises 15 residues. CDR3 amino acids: CASSPGGSRSDTQYF. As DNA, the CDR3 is TGTGCCAGCAGCCCGGGAGGGAGTCGATCAGATACGCAGTATTTT. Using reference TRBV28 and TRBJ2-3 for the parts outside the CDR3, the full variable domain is DVKVTQSSRYLVKRTGEKVFLECVQDMDHENMFWYRQDPGLGLRLIYFSYDVKMKEKGDIPEGYSVSREKKERFSLILESASTNQTSMYLCASSPGGSRSDTQYFGPGTRLTVL.

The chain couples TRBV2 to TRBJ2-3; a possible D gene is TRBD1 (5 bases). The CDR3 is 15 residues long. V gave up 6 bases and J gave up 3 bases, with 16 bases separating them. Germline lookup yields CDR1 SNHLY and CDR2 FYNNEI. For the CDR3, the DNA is TGTGCCAGCAGACTCAGGGCAGGAAGGACAGATACGCAGTATTTT. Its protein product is CASRLRAGRTDTQYF.

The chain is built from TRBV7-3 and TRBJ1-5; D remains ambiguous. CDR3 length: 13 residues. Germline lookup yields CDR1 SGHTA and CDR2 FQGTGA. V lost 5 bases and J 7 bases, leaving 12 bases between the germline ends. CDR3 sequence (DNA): TGTGCCAGCAGCGAAACAAGCACGCAGCCCCAGCATTTT. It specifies CASSETSTQPQHF.

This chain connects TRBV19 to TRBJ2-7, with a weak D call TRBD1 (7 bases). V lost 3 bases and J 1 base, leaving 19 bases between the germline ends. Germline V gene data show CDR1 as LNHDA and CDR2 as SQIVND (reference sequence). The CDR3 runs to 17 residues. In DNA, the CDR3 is TGTGCCAGTAGTATGATTGGAGGGGACAGAGTATCCTACGAGCAGTACTTC. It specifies CASSMIGGDRVSYEQYF.

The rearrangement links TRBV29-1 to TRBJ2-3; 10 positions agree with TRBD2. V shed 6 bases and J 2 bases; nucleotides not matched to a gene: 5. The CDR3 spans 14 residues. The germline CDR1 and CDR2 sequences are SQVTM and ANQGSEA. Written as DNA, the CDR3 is TGCAGCGTGCCCGGGACTAGCGTCACAGATACGCAGTATTTT. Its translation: CSVPGTSVTDTQYF.

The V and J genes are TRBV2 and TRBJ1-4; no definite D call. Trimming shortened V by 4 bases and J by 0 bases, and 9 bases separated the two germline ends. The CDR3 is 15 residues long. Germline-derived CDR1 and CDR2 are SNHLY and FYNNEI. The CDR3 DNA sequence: TGTGCCAGCAGTGGTACAGTAGCAACTAATGAAAAACTGTTTTTT. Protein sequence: CASSGTVATNEKLFF.

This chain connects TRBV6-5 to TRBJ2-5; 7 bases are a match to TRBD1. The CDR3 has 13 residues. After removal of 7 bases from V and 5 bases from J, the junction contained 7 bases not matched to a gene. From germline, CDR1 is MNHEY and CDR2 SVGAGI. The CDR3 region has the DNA TGTGCCAGCACAAGGGGGCTCTGGGAGACCCAGTACTTC. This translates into CASTRGLWETQYF.

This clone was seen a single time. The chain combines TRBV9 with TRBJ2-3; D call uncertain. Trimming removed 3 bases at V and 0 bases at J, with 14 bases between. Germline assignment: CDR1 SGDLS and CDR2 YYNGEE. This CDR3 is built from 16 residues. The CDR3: CASSAKRAASTDTQYF. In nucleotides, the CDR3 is TGTGCCAGCAGCGCCAAACGGGCGGCTAGCACAGATACGCAGTATTTT. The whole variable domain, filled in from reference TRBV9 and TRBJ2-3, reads DSGVTQTPKHLITATGQRVTLRCSPRSGDLSVYWYQQSLDQGLQFLIQYYNGEERAKGNILERFSAQQFPDLHSELNLSSLELGDSALYFCASSAKRAASTDTQYFGPGTRLTVL.

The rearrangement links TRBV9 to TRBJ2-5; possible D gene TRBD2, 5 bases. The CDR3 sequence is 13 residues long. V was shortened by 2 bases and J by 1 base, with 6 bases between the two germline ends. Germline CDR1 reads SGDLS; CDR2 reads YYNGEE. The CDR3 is CASSVLAQETQYF. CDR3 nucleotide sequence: TGTGCCAGCAGCGTCCTAGCCCAAGAGACCCAGTACTTC.

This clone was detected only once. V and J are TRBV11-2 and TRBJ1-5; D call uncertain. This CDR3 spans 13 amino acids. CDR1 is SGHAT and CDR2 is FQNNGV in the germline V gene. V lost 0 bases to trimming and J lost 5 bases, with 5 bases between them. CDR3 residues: CASSLDTDQPQHF. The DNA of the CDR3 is TGTGCCAGCAGCTTAGATACGGATCAGCCCCAGCATTTT.

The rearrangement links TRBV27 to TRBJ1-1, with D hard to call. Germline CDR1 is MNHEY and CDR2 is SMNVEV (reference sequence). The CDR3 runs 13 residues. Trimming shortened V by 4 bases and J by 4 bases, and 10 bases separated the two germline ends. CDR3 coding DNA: TGTGCCAGCAGTTCACGGGCTGGCACTGAAGCTTTCTTT. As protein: CASSSRAGTEAFF.